The present T cell receptor beta chain was sequenced within a study of response to subunit inactivated influenza vaccine (dated by TCRdb to 2017 to 2018). Regarding the complete study: Deep quantitative T cell receptor repertoire profiling was used in the study to track responses to a trivalent subunit inactivated influenza vaccine. Overall study results and their limits: According to the authors, only a limited number of new T cells may be recruited by each seasonal influenza vaccination.

The CDR3, from cysteine to phenylalanine, totals 18 residues. The kept DNA is CDR3 alone, 54 bases in frame from the first base. V and J lose 5 bases and 1 base, and a span of 18 bases separates them. Per the germline V gene, SGHTA is the CDR1 and FQGTGA is the CDR2. The protocol used for the library was RT-PCR. The instrument was an Illumina HiSeq 2500. Using fastp trimming at Q25 and MiXCR clonotype assembly, TCRdb reanalyzed the public sequencing data and kept in-frame beta chains. Rows matching on CDR3 protein sequence are summarized as one entry with the most common DNA and genes. The sample table holds around 650,000 distinct CDR3 sequences, of which 15% to 17% were seen once. The ten top clones hold 11% of the sample. Notes on this clonotype: Its specific antigen is unknown. No much larger clone exists at a distance of one base, and base qualities are not known.

The source is a man aged 50-59 years who received an inactivated influenza vaccine. Donor details come from another sample of the same person, matched by shared clones. The material was PBMCs from blood, obtained about 13 days after vaccination. The chain is made from TRBV7-3 and TRBJ2-6; the best D guess is TRBD1, with 6 bases matching. The CDR3 region reads CASSPSSGQLSGANVLTF. DNA sequence: TGTGCCAGCAGCCCCTCCTCCGGACAGTTATCTGGGGCCAACGTCCTGACTTTC.